The 18 T cell receptor beta chains presented below share a single source sample, sequenced in a study of Graves' ophthalmopathy and Graves' hyperthyroidism. As the template, RNA transcripts were used to amplify TCR beta CDR3 regions. HTBI primers primed a first-round RT-PCR, and a second-round multiplex PCR followed. TCRdb passed the multiplex PCR reads through MiXCR, listing each CDR3 protein once. The sample includes 1 million to 1.3 million distinct CDR3 sequences, less than 45% seen only once; the top ten take 11%. The sequenced sample consisted of peripheral blood or thyroid tissue (not recorded which). These TCRs come from an adult man with Graves' hyperthyroidism.

At least ten counts were recorded for this clonotype. The chain uses TRBV29-1 and TRBJ1-5; D is unresolved. Per germline, CDR1 SQVTM and CDR2 ANQGSEA. CDR3 size: 13 residues. The V gene lost 2 bases and the J gene lost 11 bases, with 16 bases spanning the gap. CDR3 sequence: CSVETRESETQHF. The CDR3, as DNA: TGCAGCGTTGAAACTAGGGAGTCGGAGACCCAGCATTTT.

On this clonotype itself: Just one base apart from a much larger clone, this may be a read error. The V call is TRBV19, the J call TRBJ2-3, with no clear D. The V end lost 6 bases, the J end lost 4 bases, and 5 bases lay between the germline ends. Germline CDR1 is LNHDA and CDR2 is SQIVND (reference sequence). CDR3 length equals 11 residues. The chain's CDR3 is CASRNADTQYF. In DNA, the CDR3 is TGTGCCAGTAGGAACGCAGATACGCAGTATTTT. Supplemented by reference TRBV19 and TRBJ2-3, the full variable domain reads DGGITQSPKYLFRKEGQNVTLSCEQNLNHDAMYWYRQDPGQGLRLIYYSQIVNDFQKGDIAEGYSVSREKKESFPLTVTSAQKNPTAFYLCASRNADTQYFGPGTRLTVL.

This clonotype was seen repeatedly, ten times or more. The rearrangement links TRBV24-1 to TRBJ2-2, with 12 bases lining up with TRBD1. Losses at the gene ends were 7 bases for V and 2 bases for J; bases not matched to a gene: 1. CDR1 is KGHDR and CDR2 is SFDVKD in the germline V gene. The CDR3 has 15 amino acids. The CDR3 DNA reads as TGTGCCACCAGAGGGACAGGGGGCAACACCGGGGAGCTGTTTTTT. It codes for CATRGTGGNTGELFF.

This clonotype came up once. CDR3: CSAEPPSSGRETQYF. CDR3 DNA: TGCAGTGCGGAGCCCCCTTCTAGCGGGAGGGAGACCCAGTACTTC. The V and J genes are TRBV20-1 and TRBJ2-5; 11 bases match TRBD2. This CDR3 region has 15 residues. Germline V gene data show CDR1 as DFQATT and CDR2 as SNEGSKA (reference sequence). V trimming: 6 bases; J trimming: 5 bases; junction bases outside the gene matches: 11.

In its sample, this clonotype was seen many times. J is TRBJ1-1 and V is TRBV15; D perhaps matches TRBD1 (5 bases). V was trimmed by 1 base and J by 6 bases, leaving 18 bases between them. CDR1 is LNHNV and CDR2 is YYDKDF in the germline V gene (reference sequence). This CDR3 has 16 amino acids. The CDR3 reads CATSRGGTGVRPEAFF. The CDR3 coding sequence is TGTGCCACCAGCAGAGGAGGAACAGGAGTGAGACCTGAAGCTTTCTTT.

The chain couples TRBV19 to TRBJ1-5; D gene uncertain. Per germline, CDR1 LNHDA and CDR2 SQIVND (reference sequence). The germline V and J ends were trimmed by 7 bases and 11 bases, with 18 bases remaining between them. The CDR3 length is 13 residues. The CDR3 DNA reads as TGTGCCAGTACCGTAACTAGCGGGAGCGCCCAGCATTTT. Translated, it gives CASTVTSGSAQHF. The variable domain in full, completed from reference TRBV19 and TRBJ1-5, reads DGGITQSPKYLFRKEGQNVTLSCEQNLNHDAMYWYRQDPGQGLRLIYYSQIVNDFQKGDIAEGYSVSREKKESFPLTVTSAQKNPTAFYLCASTVTSGSAQHFGDGTRLSIL.

V and J are TRBV7-9 and TRBJ2-5; D perhaps matches TRBD2 (5 bases). Germline CDR1 is SEHNR and CDR2 is FQNEAQ (reference sequence). The CDR3 is 12 residues long. Between the trimmed V and J ends, which lost 6 bases and 9 bases, there was a span of 14 bases. CDR3 in DNA: TGTGCCAGCAGTTACCCGTTGGAGGCCCAGTACTTC. Its protein is CASSYPLEAQYF.

At least ten counts were recorded for this clonotype. The V and J genes are TRBV29-1 and TRBJ1-3, with D unresolved. V lost 4 bases and J 5 bases, leaving 9 bases between the germline ends. CDR1 SQVTM and CDR2 ANQGSEA come from the germline V gene. The CDR3 has 12 residues. This CDR3 is CSVVVRRNTIYF. The DNA for the CDR3 is TGCAGCGTTGTAGTCAGACGAAACACCATATATTTT. Based on the CDR3 plus reference TRBV29-1 and TRBJ1-3, the full variable domain is SAVISQKPSRDICQRGTSLTIQCQVDSQVTMMFWYRQQPGQSLTLIATANQGSEATYESGFVIDKFPISRPNLTFSTLTVSNMSPEDSSIYLCSVVVRRNTIYFGEGSWLTVV.

This clonotype was found many times. The chain's CDR3 is CASSSDAYEQYF. In DNA form, the CDR3 reads TGCGCCAGCAGCTCGGATGCCTACGAGCAGTACTTC. V usage is TRBV5-1 and J usage is TRBJ2-7; D gene uncertain. In germline, CDR1 is SGHRS, CDR2 YFSETQ. The CDR3 is made up of 12 amino acids. V lost 3 bases, J lost 2 bases, and 6 bases lay in between.

A few counts support this clonotype. The chain recombines TRBV20-1 with TRBJ2-7; 9 nucleotides match TRBD2. V dropped 3 bases and J dropped 6; count of bases not matched to a gene: 6. The CDR3 loop spans 13 amino acids. Germline CDR1 and CDR2: DFQATT and SNEGSKA (reference sequence). This CDR3 is CSASRLAGLEQYF. CDR3 nucleotide sequence: TGCAGTGCTAGTCGTCTAGCGGGACTCGAGCAGTACTTC.

This clonotype was seen repeatedly, ten times or more. V usage is TRBV12-3 or TRBV12-4 and J usage is TRBJ1-2; 8 bases align to TRBD1. Losses at the gene ends were 5 bases for V and 4 bases for J; bases not matched to a gene: 9. This CDR3 spans 15 amino acids. CDR3 residues: CASSGLTGAGYGYTF. The DNA for the CDR3 is TGTGCCAGCAGTGGGCTGACAGGGGCTGGCTATGGCTACACCTTC.

This clonotype appeared a few times. The chain is built from TRBV11-2 and TRBJ2-1; TRBD2 might be the D (6 bases). This CDR3 spans 17 amino acids. The germline V and J ends were trimmed by 8 bases and 8 bases, with 28 bases remaining between them. The germline CDR1 and CDR2 sequences are SGHAT and FQNNGV. The CDR3 bases are TGTGCCAGCGCGTTCCTCAAGCGACTAGTGATTTTCCATGAGCAGTTCTTC. This codes for CASAFLKRLVIFHEQFF. Full variable domain (missing parts from reference TRBV11-2 and TRBJ2-1): EAGVAQSPRYKIIEKRQSVAFWCNPISGHATLYWYQQILGQGPKLLIQFQNNGVVDDSQLPKDRFSAERLKGVDSTLKIQPAKLEDSAVYLCASAFLKRLVIFHEQFFGPGTRLTVL.

This clonotype was recorded many times. This chain connects TRBV7-2 to TRBJ2-5; D gene unclear. The CDR3 sequence is 12 residues long. Germline CDR1 and CDR2: SGHTA and FQGNSA. V lost 5 bases to trimming and J lost 6 bases, with 10 bases between them. The CDR3 DNA sequence: TGTGCCAGCAGCCCGGACCTCCAGACCCAGTACTTC. Its protein is CASSPDLQTQYF.

This clonotype appeared once. The junction departs from the called germline gene at one end, perhaps through a read error. The rearrangement links TRBV5-1 to TRBJ2-7, with 8 bases lining up with TRBD1. This CDR3 comprises 13 residues. The V gene's germline CDR1 is SGHRS and CDR2 YFSETQ. The chain's CDR3 is CASSTGAHYGQYF. The CDR3 region has the DNA TGCGCCAGCTCGACAGGGGCCCACTACGGGCAGTACTTC.

This clonotype was seen at least ten times. This sequence joins TRBV6-6 and TRBJ1-2; D is uncertain. CDR3 length: 13 residues. The V and J ends lost 8 bases and 0 bases respectively, with 10 bases between them. CDR1 is MNHNY and CDR2 is SVGAGI in the germline V gene (reference sequence). The DNA for the CDR3 is TGTGCCAGCGCTAAGGCAGCTAACTATGGCTACACCTTC. Translation: CASAKAANYGYTF.

The table lists this clonotype with many counts. The CDR3 DNA is TGCAGCGTCGGAGGACAAATGTCCTACGAGCAGTACTTC. Amino acid sequence: CSVGGQMSYEQYF. The V gene is TRBV29-1, the J gene TRBJ2-7; D is perhaps TRBD1 or TRBD2 (5 bases each). The CDR3 contains 13 residues. Germline assignment: CDR1 SQVTM and CDR2 ANQGSEA. V lost 6 bases, J lost 1 base, and 13 bases lay in between.

To note about this clonotype: Relative to the germline gene, one junction end is altered; a read error may explain this. The genes are TRBV10-3 and TRBJ1-3; no definite D call. The CDR3 loop spans 18 amino acids. The germline CDR1 and CDR2 sequences are ENHRY and SYGVKD. CDR3 DNA sequence: TGTGCCAGCAGTGAAGCGCCACAGCGGGGAGGTTTCGGAAACACCATATATTTT. Residues: CASSEAPQRGGFGNTIYF.

This clonotype was observed a handful of times. V usage is TRBV9 and J usage is TRBJ1-1; 9 bases fit TRBD1. J gave up 6 bases and V 2 bases, and 17 bases lay outside the gene matches. This CDR3 spans 18 amino acids. Germline assignment: CDR1 SGDLS and CDR2 YYNGEE. The CDR3 spells CASSVLPGQGIGYSEAFF. CDR3 nucleotides: TGTGCCAGCAGCGTCCTCCCGGGACAGGGAATAGGTTATTCTGAAGCTTTCTTT.